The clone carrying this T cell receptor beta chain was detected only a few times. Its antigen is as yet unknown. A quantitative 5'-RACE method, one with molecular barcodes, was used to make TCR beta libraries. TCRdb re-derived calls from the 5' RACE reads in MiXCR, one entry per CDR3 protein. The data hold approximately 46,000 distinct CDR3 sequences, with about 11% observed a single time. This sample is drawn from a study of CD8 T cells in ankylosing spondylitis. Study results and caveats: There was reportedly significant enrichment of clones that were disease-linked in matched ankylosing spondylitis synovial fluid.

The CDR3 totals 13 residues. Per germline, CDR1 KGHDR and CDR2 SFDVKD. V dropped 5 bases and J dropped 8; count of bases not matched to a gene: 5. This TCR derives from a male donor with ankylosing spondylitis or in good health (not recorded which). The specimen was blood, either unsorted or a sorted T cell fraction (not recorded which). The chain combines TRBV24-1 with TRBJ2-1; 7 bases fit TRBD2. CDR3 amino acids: CATSAPGGYEQFF. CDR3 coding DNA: TGTGCCACCAGTGCCCCGGGAGGCTATGAGCAGTTCTTC.